This TCR beta chain was found in a study of blood T cell repertoires in COVID-19. For the study at large: There were acute and convalescent COVID-19 samples, and they came from the United States, Italy and Spain.

Assay: immunoSEQ multiplex PCR; the TCRdb copy retains only in-frame clones and omits some. The sample records a few hundred thousand clones, about nine tenths being singletons. Germline CDR1 SQVTM, CDR2 ANQGSEA. Trimming removed 5 bases from V and 2 bases from J; junction bases left unmatched: 6. This CDR3 has 14 amino acids. This TCR was sampled from a woman in her thirties or forties who had recovered from COVID-19. Source material: peripheral blood. The V gene is TRBV29-1, the J gene TRBJ2-1; 7 positions match TRBD2. The CDR3 DNA reads as TGCAGCGTTCAAACTAGCGCAACCTACAATGAGCAGTTCTTC. Translation: CSVQTSATYNEQFF.